This paragraph covers one T cell receptor beta chain sequence. With a J-beta primer mix and a sample-barcoded 5' primer, a second PCR ran about 7 to 12 cycles. TCRdb itself ran the 5' RACE reads through MiXCR, one entry per CDR3 protein. Of about 930,000 distinct CDR3 sequences listed, roughly 29% are singletons. The data originate from a study of blood T cells in healthy people across ages. Germline V gene sequence: CDR1 MDHEN, CDR2 SYDVKM. CDR3 size: 14 residues. The ends lost 5 bases at V and 2 bases at J; junction bases unmatched: 3. This same sample was also taken into another study, of T cells of mothers and their children. That study adds: All donors were healthy and Caucasian; they were a few mothers and their six children.

The chain joins TRBV28 to TRBJ1-2; TRBD1 aligns across 9 bases. The source of this sequence is a woman aged 35 to 49 in good health. Sequencing was carried out using blood. The CDR3 loop reads CASSRQGVNYGYTF. The CDR3 coding sequence is TGTGCCAGCAGTCGACAGGGGGTCAACTATGGCTACACCTTC.